A single T cell receptor beta chain is shown here with its context. At least ten counts were recorded for this clonotype. There is no known antigen for this receptor. No base quality values were provided; no much bigger clone lies one nucleotide off. Set within a cohort of healthcare workers in London, UK, this nested case-control study involved weekly PCR testing of nasopharyngeal swabs along with blood sampling. Healthcare workers were enrolled in the week of the UK lockdown, from 23 to 31 March 2020, and were followed every week for up to roughly 15 weeks. A distance of 14 bases separates the germline ends of V and J, which lose 11 bases and 2 bases respectively. The cysteine opens and the phenylalanine closes a CDR3 of 13 amino acids. Only the CDR3 region is kept as DNA, spanning 39 bases read in frame from base 1. From a lookup of the germline V gene (reference sequence), CDR1 and CDR2 are MNHEY and SMNVEV.

This record belongs to a study of early T cells in non-severe SARS-CoV-2 infection (dated by TCRdb to the early 2020s). Background on the whole study: TCR sequencing used bulk RNA from unsorted whole blood, so alpha and beta chains could not be paired.

General conclusions and limits of the study: VDJdb matching was skewed toward anti-spike CD8 responses, so virus-specific expansions were likely underestimated and private and CD4 specificities were missed.

The library was made by 5' RACE. Sequencing was performed on a NextSeq 500. The TCR library protocol attached unique molecular identifiers to individual cDNA molecules to correct for sequencing error and PCR bias. Both TCR alpha and beta chains were sequenced, and tight co-correlation was observed between alpha and beta sequence abundances in each sample. As for the authors' bioinformatics: Decombinator V4 was used to annotate the V gene, J gene and CDR3 of the TCR sequences. TCRs were defined as expanded if a significant change between any two time points was detected under a Poisson model with p below 0.0001. TCR abundances were normalised to the total number of TCRs sequenced per sample and expressed as counts per million. TRAV1-2 paired with TRAJ12, TRAJ20 or TRAJ33 defined MAIT TCRs, while TRAV10 paired with TRAJ18 defined iNKT TCRs. VDJdb, accessed on 1 November 2021, was searched for TCRs annotated for CMV, EBV and SARS-CoV-2, and TCRs annotated for more than one antigen were excluded. Through fastp at Q25 and MiXCR, TCRdb rebuilt clones from the public reads, retaining in-frame beta chains. Merged by CDR3 protein, the rows form single entries marked with the most common genes and DNA. It is TCRdb's table, rather than the study itself, that gives the V and J calls and clone size. This sample has over 25,000 distinct CDR3 sequences in its table, and roughly 5.4% of those were observed once. The top ten clones comprise 0.92% of the sample.

This TCR came from an adult who was a healthcare worker with PCR-confirmed SARS-CoV-2 infection or an uninfected control (not recorded which). Source material: whole blood. Here the chain combines TRBV27 and TRBJ2-3, with TRBD1 as a weak D call on 6 bases. Here is the DNA: TGTGCCGGATTACAGGGACACACAGATACGCAGTATTTT. Translated, it reads CAGLQGHTDTQYF.